This T cell receptor (beta chain) was retrieved from a study of patients and donors after allogeneic stem cell transplantation. TCRdb analysed the RT-PCR reads with MiXCR anew, one entry per CDR3 protein. The sample holds approximately 170,000 distinct CDR3 sequences, approximately 22% seen once. The CDR3 is made up of 14 amino acids. Between the trimmed V and J ends, which lost 5 bases and 5 bases, there was a span of 15 bases. Germline V gives CDR1 SGHAT, CDR2 FQNNGV. The chain recombines TRBV11-2 with TRBJ2-5; possibly TRBD2 for D (6 bases). This TCR was recovered from a human donor who was either an allogeneic HSCT recipient or a stem cell or donor lymphocyte infusion donor (not recorded which). It is not recorded whose cells these are; they may come from a transplant donor. What was sequenced was blood, either unsorted or a sorted T cell fraction (not recorded which). This CDR3 reads CASSLVGGYETQYF. The CDR3 DNA follows: TGTGCCAGCAGCCTAGTCGGGGGTTATGAGACCCAGTACTTC.